These 9 T cell receptor beta chains share one sample of origin, sequenced in a study of shared clonotypes between healthy human individuals. Only in-frame clones appear in the TCRdb table, and some are missing; sequencing was by immunoSEQ multiplex PCR. The data contain 1.6 million or so clones, 98% of them singletons. The sequenced sample was naive CD4+ T cells sorted from blood. Subset: CD45RA+ positively selected. The receptors come from a man aged 25 to 40 in good health.

The chain links TRBV5-1 to TRBJ1-1; 7 bases map to TRBD1. Germline V lookup: CDR1 SGHRS, CDR2 YFSETQ. The ends lost 7 bases at V and 1 base at J; junction bases unmatched: 7. The CDR3 runs to 14 residues. The CDR3 bases are TGCGCCAGCCGCAGGGACAGCGCGAACACTGAAGCTTTCTTT. Translation gives CASRRDSANTEAFF.

The V gene is TRBV7-2, the J gene TRBJ2-3; D gene unclear. V lost 5 bases and J lost 3, with 15 bases in between. This CDR3 comprises 15 residues. CDR1 is SGHTA and CDR2 is FQGNSA in the germline V gene. This CDR3 reads CASSLLVLLTDTQYF. The CDR3 nucleotides are TGTGCCAGCAGCCTTCTTGTTCTTTTGACAGATACGCAGTATTTT.

This clone is a singleton in its sample. The V call is TRBV28, the J call TRBJ1-2; no definite D call. V lost 2 bases and J lost 3, with 4 bases in between. This CDR3 has 12 residues. CDR1 is MDHEN, CDR2 SYDVKM, per germline. The CDR3 loop reads CASSLPDYGYTF. The CDR3 DNA sequence: TGTGCCAGCAGTTTACCTGACTATGGCTACACCTTC.

This clone was seen a single time. The rearrangement joins TRBV10-1 to TRBJ2-3; TRBD1 aligns across 7 bases. CDR3 length: 13 amino acids. Germline V gene data show CDR1 as WNHNN and CDR2 as SYGVQD (reference sequence). J gave up 6 bases and V 7 bases, and 7 bases lay outside the gene matches. CDR3 DNA sequence: TGCGCCAGCATGATGACAGGGACCGATACGCAGTATTTT. Amino acid sequence: CASMMTGTDTQYF.

For this clone: The same CDR3 arises from other DNA sequences in this sample as well. This chain links TRBV7-9 with TRBJ1-2, with a tentative D call TRBD1 (5 bases). Germline V gene sequence: CDR1 SEHNR, CDR2 FQNEAQ (reference sequence). This CDR3 region has 13 residues. Between the trimmed V and J ends, which lost 1 base and 8 bases, there was a span of 11 bases. The CDR3 DNA follows: TGTGCCAGCAGCTTAGTTACGGGGGAAGGCTACACCTTC. Protein: CASSLVTGEGYTF.

This chain uses TRBV5-1 with TRBJ2-2, with 10 bases lining up with TRBD1. Losses at the gene ends were 7 bases for V and 5 bases for J; bases not matched to a gene: 5. Looked up from germline, CDR1 is SGHRS and CDR2 is YFSETQ. CDR3 length equals 14 residues. In DNA form, the CDR3 reads TGCGCCAGCGACAGGGGGCAGGAGACCGGGGAGCTGTTTTTT. It specifies CASDRGQETGELFF.

The chain links TRBV18 to TRBJ2-1; perhaps TRBD1 as D (5 bases). Germline V lookup: CDR1 KGHSH, CDR2 LQKENI. Trimming shortened V by 5 bases and J by 4 bases, and 18 bases separated the two germline ends. This CDR3 contains 16 residues. This CDR3 reads CASSDRRQISYNEQFF. For the CDR3, the DNA is TGTGCCAGCTCAGACCGCCGACAGATCTCTTACAATGAGCAGTTCTTC. The full variable domain, with the rest looked up from reference TRBV18 and TRBJ2-1, is NAGVMQNPRHLVRRRGQEARLRCSPMKGHSHVYWYRQLPEEGLKFMVYLQKENIIDESGMPKERFSAEFPKEGPSILRIQQVVRGDSAAYFCASSDRRQISYNEQFFGPGTRLTVL.

The chain couples TRBV18 to TRBJ2-1; D tentatively reads TRBD1 or TRBD2 (5 bases each). V lost 4 bases, J lost 10 bases, and 17 bases lay in between. CDR3 size: 14 residues. The V gene's germline CDR1 is KGHSH and CDR2 LQKENI. The CDR3 sequence: CASSRPQGRREQFF. The CDR3 DNA sequence: TGTGCCAGCTCACGGCCTCAGGGACGACGCGAGCAGTTCTTC. Using reference TRBV18 and TRBJ2-1 for the parts outside the CDR3, the full variable domain is NAGVMQNPRHLVRRRGQEARLRCSPMKGHSHVYWYRQLPEEGLKFMVYLQKENIIDESGMPKERFSAEFPKEGPSILRIQQVVRGDSAAYFCASSRPQGRREQFFGPGTRLTVL.

The chain uses TRBV27 and TRBJ2-1; 7 bases map to TRBD2. Germline V gene sequence: CDR1 MNHEY, CDR2 SMNVEV (reference sequence). J lost 5 bases, V lost 4 bases, and 14 bases had no gene match. The CDR3 length is 17 residues. CDR3 DNA sequence: TGTGCCAGCAGTTCAATCTTGACTAGCTGGAGGGACAATGAGCAGTTCTTC. This translates into CASSSILTSWRDNEQFF.